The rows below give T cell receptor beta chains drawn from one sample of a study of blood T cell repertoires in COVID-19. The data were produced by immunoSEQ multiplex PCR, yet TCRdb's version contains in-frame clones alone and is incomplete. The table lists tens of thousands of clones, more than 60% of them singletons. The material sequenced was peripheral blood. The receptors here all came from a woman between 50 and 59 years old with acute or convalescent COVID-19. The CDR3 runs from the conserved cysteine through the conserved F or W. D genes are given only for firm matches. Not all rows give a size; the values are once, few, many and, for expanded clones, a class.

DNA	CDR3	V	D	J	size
TGTGCCAGCAGCCCCATGGCGGGGGAGCAGTACTTC	CASSPMAGEQYF	TRBV16	.	TRBJ2-7	.
TGTGCCAGCAGAAGACAGGGGGCCGGGGAGACCCAGTACTTC	CASRRQGAGETQYF	TRBV6-6	TRBD1	TRBJ2-5	few
TGTGCCAGCAGCTACGGACTAGCGGGGAGAGAGACCCAGTACTTC	CASSYGLAGRETQYF	TRBV11-2	TRBD2	TRBJ2-5	.
TGTGCCAGCAGGCTCGCGGGCCTAGAGAGCACTGAAGCTTTCTTT	CASRLAGLESTEAFF	TRBV6-5	.	TRBJ1-1	.
TGCGCCAGCAGCCAAGCCGGGGGGGCAAAAACAGATACGCAGTATTTT	CASSQAGGAKTDTQYF	TRBV4-3	TRBD2	TRBJ2-3	.
TGCGCCAGCAGCTTGTTAGCTAGCGGCACAGATACGCAGTATTTT	CASSLLASGTDTQYF	TRBV5-1	.	TRBJ2-3	.
TGTGCCAGCAAGGGACAGGACTCCTACGAGCAGTACTTC	CASKGQDSYEQYF	TRBV6-5	TRBD1	TRBJ2-7	.
TGTGCCAGCAGCCATGGAGGAGGGAATCCCGGGGAGCTGTTTTTT	CASSHGGGNPGELFF	TRBV11-3	.	TRBJ2-2	once
TGTGCCAGCAGCTTAGGATTAGCGGGAGCAGAGACCCAGTACTTC	CASSLGLAGAETQYF	TRBV11-2	TRBD2	TRBJ2-5	few
TGTGCCAGCAGTTTACTCGGACAGGGTTTCTACGAGCAGTACTTC	CASSLLGQGFYEQYF	TRBV27	TRBD1	TRBJ2-7	few
TGTGCCAGCAGCCTCCTAGGCAAAAACATTCAGTACTTC	CASSLLGKNIQYF	TRBV12-3/TRBV12-4	.	TRBJ2-4	.
TGTGCCAGCAGCCAACCGGGACAGAATTATGGCTACACCTTC	CASSQPGQNYGYTF	TRBV3-1/TRBV3-2	TRBD1	TRBJ1-2	.
TGCGCCAGCAGCTTGGCCGGGGTAGCTAGCACAGATACGCAGTATTTT	CASSLAGVASTDTQYF	TRBV5-1	.	TRBJ2-3	.
TGTGCCAGTAGACGGACAGGGGACGCCTACGAGCAGTACTTC	CASRRTGDAYEQYF	TRBV19	TRBD1	TRBJ2-7	few
TGTGCCAGCAGCCAAGATCCGGGATCCTACAATGAGCAGTTCTTC	CASSQDPGSYNEQFF	TRBV4-2	.	TRBJ2-1	once
TGCACCAGCAGCCAAGAAGGGGTCACCTACGAGCAGTACTTC	CTSSQEGVTYEQYF	TRBV1	.	TRBJ2-7	medium-sized
TGTGCCAGCAGCTTGGGACAGGGAGAGGGGCTCCACTTT	CASSLGQGEGLHF	TRBV5-5	TRBD1	TRBJ1-6	few
TGTGCCACCAGTGGTTCTAGCGGGGATGGCTACAATGAGCAGTTCTTC	CATSGSSGDGYNEQFF	TRBV24-1	TRBD2	TRBJ2-1	.
TGTGCCAGCAGTTTAGCTAGCGGGAGTGCTACGCAGTATTTT	CASSLASGSATQYF	TRBV28	TRBD2	TRBJ2-3	.
TGTGCCAGCAGGAGGGACTTCGACTACGAGCAGTACTTC	CASRRDFDYEQYF	TRBV2	.	TRBJ2-7	.
TGTGCCAGCTCACCATGGCAGGGTTCGAACACTGAAGCTTTCTTT	CASSPWQGSNTEAFF	TRBV18	.	TRBJ1-1	.
TGCGCCAGCAGCTTTGCGGGGCTAAATACCGGGGAGCTGTTTTTT	CASSFAGLNTGELFF	TRBV5-1	.	TRBJ2-2	.
TGTGCCAGCTCACCGGGGGCTATGAATGAAGCTTTCTTT	CASSPGAMNEAFF	TRBV18	.	TRBJ1-1	.
TGTGCCACCAGTAAAGGATCAGGAAATGAGCAGTTCTTC	CATSKGSGNEQFF	TRBV24-1	.	TRBJ2-1	once
TGTGCCAGCAGTGAATCTGGTGGGAGCGCCACAGATACGCAGTATTTT	CASSESGGSATDTQYF	TRBV2	.	TRBJ2-3	.
TGTGCCAGCAGCGTAGATAGGTCAGGCTCCTACAATGAGCAGTTCTTC	CASSVDRSGSYNEQFF	TRBV9	.	TRBJ2-1	.
TGTGCCAGCAGCCTCACAGGGGTGAACACTGAAGCTTTCTTT	CASSLTGVNTEAFF	TRBV7-9	TRBD1	TRBJ1-1	.
TGTGCCAGCAGTTTGACTAGCGGGCCCACAGATACGCAGTATTTT	CASSLTSGPTDTQYF	TRBV28	TRBD2	TRBJ2-3	.
TGTGCCAGCAGTGAAGCGAGCGGGGCCTACAATGAGCAGTTCTTC	CASSEASGAYNEQFF	TRBV6-4	TRBD2	TRBJ2-1	once